This T cell receptor (beta chain) comes out of a study of blood T cells in healthy people across ages (dated by TCRdb to the mid-2010s). Some background on the complete study: In model experiments, template switching captured about one uniquely barcoded TCR beta cDNA molecule for every two T cells. Age-related changes in TCR beta repertoire diversity were measured in the study by deep sequencing normalized with unique cDNA molecular identifiers. Donors were grouped into four age groups: young (average 16 years), middle-aged (39), aged (over 55) and long-lived (just over 80). Donors of different ages were randomly distributed across sequencing lanes to avoid experimental bias. The study analyzed two additional independent replicas of 1 million unique cDNA reads from the same blood draw for two donors, one aged 18 to 30 and one aged 80 or older. The paper's findings and limits, for the study overall: Because the CMV infection status of the donors was unknown, age-related changes in expanded clonotypes may potentially have been confounded. Conclusive comparison of naive and antigen-experienced compartments was prevented by the profiling of bulk unsorted PBMCs. Estimates of total diversity based on one million sequenced T cells were considered lower bounds and underestimates. As age increased, observed TCR beta diversity per million T cells dropped in a roughly linear way, and a significant reduction was already evident by age about 40. The long-lived group showed more naive CD4+ T cells, fewer expanded clones and increased TCR diversity than the aged group, suggesting age selection. Observed TCR beta diversity correlated strongly with the percentage of naive T cells measured by flow cytometry.

Donors were under 40 systemically healthy Caucasian individuals from Russia aged roughly 6 to 90 years. Each donor gave roughly 9 milliliters of peripheral blood, drawn into EDTA-treated Vacutainer tubes. Ficoll-Paque density-gradient centrifugation was used to isolate PBMCs, with at least 7 million obtained per sample. Total RNA, at least 6 micrograms per sample, was extracted from PBMCs with Trizol reagent. For every donor, flow cytometry on a PBMC aliquot measured the percentage of naive CD45RAhigh/CD27high T cells. For CDR1 and CDR2, the germline V gene (reference sequence) lists MNHEY and SMNVEV. The CDR3, from cysteine to phenylalanine, totals 16 residues. Only the CDR3 part of the read is kept: 48 bases, read in frame from the first base. Worth noting for this clonotype: Its antigen is not yet known. The junction departs from germline at one end; a sequencing error may be responsible.

The library relied on 5' RACE. The run used an Illumina HiSeq 2500. A second roughly 6 to 12 cycle PCR used a sample-barcoded 5' primer and a J-beta primer mix. Each TCR beta cDNA molecule received a unique molecular identifier from a template-switch 5' adaptor carrying 12 random nucleotides. Each sample yielded at least 3 million CDR3-containing paired-end reads. All of the RNA was converted into first-strand cDNA using the Mint cDNA synthesis kit, with a TRBC-specific oligonucleotide serving as the primer. After uracil-DNA glycosylase treatment, a first 18-cycle PCR used universal primers M1SS and BC2_uni_R on all cDNA. On the study's bioinformatics: Normalization of each sample was performed by random selection of 1 million high-quality reads, each carrying a distinct molecular identifier. Instead of being binned into consensus sequences, reads that shared molecular identifiers were thrown out. MiTCR, set to a Q25 quality threshold and the strictest error-elimination algorithm, was used for CDR3 identification, clonotype clustering and error correction. A nonparametric unseen species model with Euler transformation was used to estimate lower-bound total TCR beta diversity. The public reads were quality trimmed at Q25 with fastp and then assembled into clones with MiXCR by TCRdb, keeping productive beta chains. Identical CDR3 proteins give one entry, which carries the most common genes and DNA. It is TCRdb's table, rather than the study itself, that gives the V and J calls and clone size. The sample includes over 1.5 million distinct CDR3 sequences, with around 50% observed a single time. The ten top clones hold over 2% of the sample.

The chain couples TRBV27 to TRBJ1-2; matching of 6 bases hints at TRBD1 as the D gene. The TCR comes from a woman in her thirties or forties in good health. The sequenced sample was blood. The DNA sequence is as follows: TGTGCCAGCAGTCTCTCGGACAGTACCGGCTACTATAGCTACACCTTC. It specifies CASSLSDSTGYYSYTF.